The sequence of this T cell receptor beta chain was determined in a study of vaccination and CD4 T cells after COVID-19. The CDR3 length is 19 residues. CDR1 MDHEN and CDR2 SYDVKM come from the germline V gene. Trimming at V came to 9 bases and at J to 5 bases, leaving 26 bases not matched to a gene. This clonotype appeared a few times. Its matching antigen is unknown. The treatment: roughly 11-day PBMC culture with coronavirus spike peptide pools or control peptides (ViraFEST assay). Antigen-specific T cells were expanded with peptide pools by ViraFEST, and TCRs were then sequenced. Days 3 and 7 were when half the medium was replaced with fresh IL-2 medium. The Oncomine TCR Beta short-read assay was applied to DNA of cultured CD4+ T cells. Each CDR3 protein is one row after TCRdb ran MiXCR on the PCR reads. The sample shows around 5,000 distinct CDR3 sequences, 25% of them seen only once.

This material consisted of CD4+ T cells from blood, cultured in vitro, taken after SARS-CoV-2 vaccination. This clonotype was sampled from a human donor who had recovered from COVID-19. This chain connects TRBV28 to TRBJ2-5, with 8 bases matching TRBD2. CDR3 nucleotides: TGTGCCAGAGGGACTATAGCGGGACTCCTACGTGGCGCCTTGGAGACCCAGTACTTC. It yields the protein CARGTIAGLLRGALETQYF.